These 19 T cell receptor beta chains were sequenced from one sample in a study of shared clonotypes between healthy human individuals. Only in-frame clones appear in the TCRdb table, and some are missing; sequencing was by immunoSEQ multiplex PCR. The profile shows 2 million to 2.5 million clones, approximately 93% of them singletons. The sequencing sample was made of naive CD4+ T cells from PBMCs. Regarding subset: CD45RA+ positively selected. The receptors were gathered from a man aged 18 to 35 in good health. Some clones in this sample may be carry-over from other donors' samples.

The rearrangement links TRBV6-5 to TRBJ2-7; D tentatively reads TRBD1 or TRBD2 (5 bases each). The CDR3 length is 15 residues. Trimming shortened V by 6 bases and J by 6 bases, and 21 bases separated the two germline ends. Germline V CDR1 and CDR2: MNHEY, SVGAGI. CDR3: CASRPAGAADAEQYF. The CDR3 DNA is TGTGCCAGCAGACCCGCCGGGGCAGCGGACGCCGAGCAGTACTTC.

The chain carries TRBV7-2 and TRBJ2-7; 7 bases map to TRBD2. Germline V lookup: CDR1 SGHTA, CDR2 FQGNSA. The CDR3 length is 11 residues. V lost 5 bases to trimming and J lost 7 bases; unmatched junction nucleotides: 2. CDR3 loop: CASSPGGEQYF. The DNA for the CDR3 is TGTGCCAGCAGCCCGGGAGGAGAGCAGTACTTC.

The V gene is TRBV19, the J gene TRBJ1-2; 9 nucleotides align to TRBD1. Trimming at V came to 10 bases and at J to 5 bases, leaving 17 bases not matched to a gene. This CDR3 contains 16 residues. The germline gives CDR1 LNHDA, CDR2 SQIVND (reference sequence). Written as DNA, the CDR3 is TGTGCCACCTACATTTCGCCGGGACAGGGAGGGTATGGCTACACCTTC. It codes for CATYISPGQGGYGYTF.

The chain carries TRBV29-1 and TRBJ2-1; D gene uncertain. This CDR3 is built from 13 residues. Per the germline V gene, CDR1 is SQVTM and CDR2 is ANQGSEA. Trimming pared 2 bases from V and 0 bases from J, leaving 5 bases between. As DNA, the CDR3 is TGCAGCGTTGAACAGAGCTCCTACAATGAGCAGTTCTTC. Its protein is CSVEQSSYNEQFF.

The rearrangement links TRBV18 to TRBJ2-7; 7 bases map to TRBD1. This CDR3 contains 12 residues. Germline trimming cut 3 bases from V and 7 bases from J; bases unmatched to any gene: 3. The germline CDR1 and CDR2 sequences are KGHSH and LQKENI. This chain's CDR3 is CASSPDREEQYF. CDR3 DNA: TGTGCCAGCTCACCCGACAGGGAAGAGCAGTACTTC.

This clone was seen only once. The V and J genes are TRBV5-4 and TRBJ2-2, with 11 bases that match TRBD2. J was trimmed by 6 bases and V by 4 bases; bases with no gene match: 8. Germline assignment: CDR1 SGHNT and CDR2 YYREEE (reference sequence). The CDR3 has 16 amino acids. As DNA, the CDR3 is TGTGCCAGCAGCATGACTAGCGGGACGGCCCCCGGGGAGCTGTTTTTT. Translating it yields CASSMTSGTAPGELFF.

The chain has TRBV11-3 and TRBJ2-7, with 7 bases matching TRBD1. The germline CDR1 and CDR2 sequences are SGHNT and YENEEA. The CDR3 has 13 residues. The V segment lost 5 bases and the J segment 1 base; nucleotides outside the gene matches: 2. CDR3 amino acids: CASSPTGSYEQYF. In DNA, the CDR3 is TGTGCCAGCAGCCCGACAGGGTCCTACGAGCAGTACTTC.

V gene TRBV6-5 combines with J gene TRBJ2-7; 12 nucleotides match TRBD1. This CDR3 contains 16 residues. V lost 1 base, J lost 6 bases, and 7 bases stayed unmatched. Germline CDR1 MNHEY, CDR2 SVGAGI. The CDR3 nucleotides read TGTGCCAGCAGTTACTTATCCGGGACAGGGGGCCTCGAGCAGTACTTC. Translating it yields CASSYLSGTGGLEQYF.

This clone was recorded once. Other DNA sequences in this sample translate to the same CDR3. This chain connects TRBV7-3 to TRBJ2-1, with 10 positions matching TRBD2. Germline V lookup: CDR1 SGHTA, CDR2 FQGTGA. V trimming: 4 bases; J trimming: 4 bases; junction bases outside the gene matches: 4. CDR3 length equals 15 residues. The CDR3 spells CASSSRLAGYNEQFF. The CDR3 DNA follows: TGTGCCAGCAGCTCCCGACTAGCGGGTTACAATGAGCAGTTCTTC.

Of note for this clone: The same CDR3 can be traced to other DNA sequences in this sample. The rearrangement uses TRBV10-3 and TRBJ1-2; D is unresolved. The CDR3 totals 12 residues. The V and J ends lost 4 bases and 2 bases respectively, with 5 bases between them. Germline V CDR1 and CDR2: ENHRY, SYGVKD. The CDR3 region is CAISGGNYGYTF. The CDR3 coding sequence is TGTGCCATCAGTGGGGGAAACTATGGCTACACCTTC.

The V and J genes are TRBV7-9 and TRBJ1-2, with 7 bases that match TRBD1. CDR1 is SEHNR and CDR2 is FQNEAQ in the germline V gene (reference sequence). V trimming: 7 bases; J trimming: 4 bases; junction bases outside the gene matches: 6. This CDR3 contains 13 residues. The CDR3 sequence is CASTDRPLYGYTF. The CDR3 DNA sequence: TGTGCCAGCACGGACAGGCCCCTCTATGGCTACACCTTC.

The rearrangement links TRBV5-4 to TRBJ2-1; tentatively, D is TRBD2 (7 bases). Germline-derived CDR1 and CDR2 are SGHNT and YYREEE (reference sequence). CDR3 size: 15 residues. V gave up 4 bases and J gave up 0 bases, with 11 bases separating them. Written as DNA, the CDR3 is TGTGCCAGCAGCGGGGGGGACATCTCCTACAATGAGCAGTTCTTC. Translated: CASSGGDISYNEQFF.

With regard to this clone: At the DNA level, this CDR3 is encoded by other sequences in the same sample as well. J is TRBJ2-7 and V is TRBV7-3; the D is unclear. Germline V gene data show CDR1 as SGHTA and CDR2 as FQGTGA. The CDR3 covers 15 residues. V lost 2 bases to trimming and J lost 7 bases, with 18 bases between them. CDR3 in DNA: TGTGCCAGCAGCTTATTTCTGGCCGGGCCTAGTGAGCAGTACTTC. It codes for CASSLFLAGPSEQYF.

The rearrangement links TRBV6-5 to TRBJ1-2, with TRBD1 identical over 8 bases. CDR1 MNHEY and CDR2 SVGAGI come from the germline V gene. This CDR3 has 16 amino acids. Unmatched junction bases numbered 11, after V lost 1 base and J lost 7 bases. In DNA, the CDR3 is TGTGCCAGCAGTTACTATTTTGGAGACAGGGGTGGTGGCTACACCTTC. This codes for CASSYYFGDRGGGYTF.

This clone has just one count. The V and J genes are TRBV4-1 and TRBJ1-2; 9 bases map to TRBD1. Losses at the gene ends were 5 bases for V and 7 bases for J; bases not matched to a gene: 14. This CDR3 is 16 amino acids long. In germline, CDR1 is MGHRA, CDR2 YSYEKL. The CDR3 coding sequence is TGCGCCAGCAGCTTCGCCGGTCACAGGGGGCCTAGTGGCTACACCTTC. It translates to CASSFAGHRGPSGYTF.

On this clone: The sample holds other DNA sequences that translate to the same CDR3. This chain links TRBV30 with TRBJ2-1; D is unclear. Trimming shortened V by 0 bases and J by 1 base, and 1 base separated the two germline ends. Germline lookup yields CDR1 GTSNPN and CDR2 SVGIG (reference sequence). The CDR3 spans 12 residues. The CDR3 DNA is TGTGCCTGGAGTGTGTCCTACAATGAGCAGTTCTTC. It specifies CAWSVSYNEQFF.

On this clone itself: The same CDR3 can be traced to other DNA sequences in this sample. This chain links TRBV29-1 with TRBJ2-3; D is undetermined. The CDR3 covers 12 residues. Trimming shortened V by 1 base and J by 4 bases, and 6 bases separated the two germline ends. Germline lookup yields CDR1 SQVTM and CDR2 ANQGSEA. DNA for the CDR3: TGCAGCGTTGAAGGGGGTTCAGATACGCAGTATTTT. It is translated as CSVEGGSDTQYF.

CDR3 sequence: CASRLARGRGYTEAFF. The CDR3 region has the DNA TGTGCAAGTCGCTTAGCGCGCGGCAGGGGGTACACTGAAGCTTTCTTT. The chain combines TRBV12-2 with TRBJ1-1; TRBD1 was called by the table and not checked on the DNA. TRBV12-2 is shown as a pseudogene. This CDR3 is 16 amino acids long.

This chain uses TRBV28 with TRBJ2-5; D is ambiguous. Germline V gene sequence: CDR1 MDHEN, CDR2 SYDVKM. V was shortened by 2 bases and J by 4 bases, with 11 bases between the two germline ends. The CDR3 is 14 residues long. DNA for the CDR3: TGTGCCAGCAGTTTAGTAAAACCCCCAGAGACCCAGTACTTC. Amino acids: CASSLVKPPETQYF.